The T cell receptor beta chain described here comes from a study of T cells expressing NK-cell markers. Across the study: The sequencing cohort of eight donors included seven HCMV-seropositive individuals and one seronegative individual.

TCRdb reprocessed the 5' RACE reads and stores each CDR3 protein as one record, lacking DNA. The specimen's table records 400,000 to 450,000 distinct CDR3 sequences. Comment on this clonotype: Its antigen is as yet unknown.

Points from the study as a whole: Leadership of the CD3+CD56-NKG2C+ fraction also belonged to these clonotypes in a handful of donors.

This CDR3 contains 15 residues. CDR1 and CDR2 (germline): SGHTA, FQGNSA. The chain joins TRBV7-2 to TRBJ2-1; TCRdb gives TRBD1 as the D gene, but with no DNA this cannot be confirmed. The sequence came from a woman between 18 and 70 years old in good health. The source material was blood T cells: a sorted CD56 or NKG2C T cell subset, CD4+ or CD8+ T cells, or bulk PBMC T cells (not recorded which). CDR3 region: CASSLGQGNYNEQFF.